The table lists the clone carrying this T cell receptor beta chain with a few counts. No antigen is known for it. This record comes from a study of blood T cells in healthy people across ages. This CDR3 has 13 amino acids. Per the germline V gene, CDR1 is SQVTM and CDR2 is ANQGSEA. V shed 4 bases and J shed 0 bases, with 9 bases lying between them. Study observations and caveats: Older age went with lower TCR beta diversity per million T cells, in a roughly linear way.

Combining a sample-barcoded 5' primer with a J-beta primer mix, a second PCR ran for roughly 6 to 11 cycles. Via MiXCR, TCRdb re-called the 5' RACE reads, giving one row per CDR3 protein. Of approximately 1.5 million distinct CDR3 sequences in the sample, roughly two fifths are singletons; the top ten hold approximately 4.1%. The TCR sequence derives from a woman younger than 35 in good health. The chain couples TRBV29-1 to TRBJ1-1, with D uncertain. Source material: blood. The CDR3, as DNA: TGCAGCGTTGCCCTCCTCCTGAACACTGAAGCTTTCTTT. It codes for CSVALLLNTEAFF. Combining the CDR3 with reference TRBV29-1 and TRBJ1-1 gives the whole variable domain SAVISQKPSRDICQRGTSLTIQCQVDSQVTMMFWYRQQPGQSLTLIATANQGSEATYESGFVIDKFPISRPNLTFSTLTVSNMSPEDSSIYLCSVALLLNTEAFFGQGTRLTVV.